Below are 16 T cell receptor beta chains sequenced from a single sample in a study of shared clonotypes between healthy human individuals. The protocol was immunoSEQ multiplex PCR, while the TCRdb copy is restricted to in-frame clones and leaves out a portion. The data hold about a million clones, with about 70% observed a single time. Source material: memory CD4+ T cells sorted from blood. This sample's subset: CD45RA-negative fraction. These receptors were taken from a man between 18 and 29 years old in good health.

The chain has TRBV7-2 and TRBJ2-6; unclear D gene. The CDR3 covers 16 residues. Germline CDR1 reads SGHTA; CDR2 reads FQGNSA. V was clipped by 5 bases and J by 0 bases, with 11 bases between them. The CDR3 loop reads CASSRAGSSGANVLTF. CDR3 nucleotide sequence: TGTGCCAGCAGCAGAGCAGGAAGCTCTGGGGCCAACGTCCTGACTTTC.

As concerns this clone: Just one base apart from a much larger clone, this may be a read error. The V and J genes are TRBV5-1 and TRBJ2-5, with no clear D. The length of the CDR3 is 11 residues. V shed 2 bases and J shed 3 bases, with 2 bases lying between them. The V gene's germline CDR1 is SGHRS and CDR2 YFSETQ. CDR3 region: CASSFEETQYF. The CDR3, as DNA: TGCGCCAGCAGCTTTGAAGAGACCCAGTACTTC.

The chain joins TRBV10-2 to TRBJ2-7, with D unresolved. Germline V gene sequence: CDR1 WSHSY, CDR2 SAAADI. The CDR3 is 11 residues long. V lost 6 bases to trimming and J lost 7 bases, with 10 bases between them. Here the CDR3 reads CASSETREQYF. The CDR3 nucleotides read TGCGCCAGCAGCGAGACCAGGGAGCAGTACTTC.

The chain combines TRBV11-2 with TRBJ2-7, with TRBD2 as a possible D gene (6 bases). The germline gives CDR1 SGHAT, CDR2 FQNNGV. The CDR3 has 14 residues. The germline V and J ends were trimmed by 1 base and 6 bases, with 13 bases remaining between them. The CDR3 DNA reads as TGTGCCAGCAGCTTAGGGGGAGGTCTAGCCGAGCAGTACTTC. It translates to CASSLGGGLAEQYF.

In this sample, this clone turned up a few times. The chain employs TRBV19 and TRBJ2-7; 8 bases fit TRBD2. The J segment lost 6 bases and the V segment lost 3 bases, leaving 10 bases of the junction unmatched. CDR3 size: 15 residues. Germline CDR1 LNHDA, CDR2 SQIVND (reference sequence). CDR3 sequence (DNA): TGTGCCAGTAGTATGTATCAAGCGGGAGTTTCCGAGCAGTACTTC. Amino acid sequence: CASSMYQAGVSEQYF.

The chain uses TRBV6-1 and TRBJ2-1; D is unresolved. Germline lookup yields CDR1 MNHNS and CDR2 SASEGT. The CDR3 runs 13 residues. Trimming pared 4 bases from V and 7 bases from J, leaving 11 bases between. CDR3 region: CASSGRRWNEQFF. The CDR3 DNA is TGTGCCAGCAGTGGCCGCCGTTGGAATGAGCAGTTCTTC.

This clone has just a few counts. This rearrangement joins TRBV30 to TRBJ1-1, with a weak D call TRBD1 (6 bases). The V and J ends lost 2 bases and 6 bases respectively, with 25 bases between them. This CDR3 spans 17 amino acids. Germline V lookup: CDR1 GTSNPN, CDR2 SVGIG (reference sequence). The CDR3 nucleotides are TGTGCCTGGAGTATCGGAACAGGGATTTATTTGCACCCTGAAGCTTTCTTT. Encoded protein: CAWSIGTGIYLHPEAFF.

Written as DNA, the CDR3 is TGTGCCAGCAGTGATAAGCAGGGGGCGAGTGGCTACACCTTC. It specifies CASSDKQGASGYTF. This sequence joins TRBV7-9 and TRBJ1-2, with TRBD1 identical over 8 bases. The CDR3 covers 14 residues. The germline CDR1 and CDR2 sequences are SEHNR and FQNEAQ (reference sequence). V was clipped by 6 bases and J by 7 bases; unmatched bases: 10. The whole variable domain, filled in from reference TRBV7-9 and TRBJ1-2, reads DTGVSQNPRHKITKRGQNVTFRCDPISEHNRLYWYRQTLGQGPEFLTYFQNEAQLEKSRLLSDRFSAERPKGSFSTLEIQRTEQGDSAMYLCASSDKQGASGYTFGSGTRLTVV.

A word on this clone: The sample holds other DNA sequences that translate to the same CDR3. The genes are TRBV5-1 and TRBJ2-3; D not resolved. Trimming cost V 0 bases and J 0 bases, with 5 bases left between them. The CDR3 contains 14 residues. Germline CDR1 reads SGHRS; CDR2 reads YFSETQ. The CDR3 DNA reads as TGCGCCAGCAGCTTGGACGGTAGCACAGATACGCAGTATTTT. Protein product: CASSLDGSTDTQYF.

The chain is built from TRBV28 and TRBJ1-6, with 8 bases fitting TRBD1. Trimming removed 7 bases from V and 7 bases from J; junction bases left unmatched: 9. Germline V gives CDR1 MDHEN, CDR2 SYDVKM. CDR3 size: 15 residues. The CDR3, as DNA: TGTGCCAGCATAAAGCAGGGGGCAGAAAATTCACCCCTCCACTTT. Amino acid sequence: CASIKQGAENSPLHF.

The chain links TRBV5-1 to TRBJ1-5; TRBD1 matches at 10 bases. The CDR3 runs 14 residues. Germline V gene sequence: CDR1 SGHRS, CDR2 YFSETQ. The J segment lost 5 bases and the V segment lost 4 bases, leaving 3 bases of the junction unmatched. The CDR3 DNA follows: TGCGCCAGCAGCCCTGGACAGGGGGATCAGCCCCAGCATTTT. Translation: CASSPGQGDQPQHF.

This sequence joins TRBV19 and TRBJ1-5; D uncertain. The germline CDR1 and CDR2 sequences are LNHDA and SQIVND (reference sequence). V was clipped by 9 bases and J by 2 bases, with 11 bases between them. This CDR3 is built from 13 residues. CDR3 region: CASQDSGNQPQHF. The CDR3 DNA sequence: TGTGCCAGCCAGGATTCGGGCAATCAGCCCCAGCATTTT.

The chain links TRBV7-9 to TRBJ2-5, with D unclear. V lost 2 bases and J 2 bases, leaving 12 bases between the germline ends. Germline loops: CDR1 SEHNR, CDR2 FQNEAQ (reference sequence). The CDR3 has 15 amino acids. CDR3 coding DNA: TGTGCCAGCAGCTTAAGGCAATGGGGTCAAGAGACCCAGTACTTC. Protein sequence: CASSLRQWGQETQYF. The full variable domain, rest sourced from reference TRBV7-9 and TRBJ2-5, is DTGVSQNPRHKITKRGQNVTFRCDPISEHNRLYWYRQTLGQGPEFLTYFQNEAQLEKSRLLSDRFSAERPKGSFSTLEIQRTEQGDSAMYLCASSLRQWGQETQYFGPGTRLLVL.

As DNA, the CDR3 is TGCAGCGTTGTGGGGGCAGATACGCAGTATTTT. This sequence encodes CSVVGADTQYF. This chain links TRBV29-1 with TRBJ2-3; D may correspond to TRBD1 or TRBD2 (5 bases each). With 4 bases removed from V and 4 bases from J, the gap between germline ends came to 6 bases. Germline CDR1 reads SQVTM; CDR2 reads ANQGSEA. This CDR3 is built from 11 residues.

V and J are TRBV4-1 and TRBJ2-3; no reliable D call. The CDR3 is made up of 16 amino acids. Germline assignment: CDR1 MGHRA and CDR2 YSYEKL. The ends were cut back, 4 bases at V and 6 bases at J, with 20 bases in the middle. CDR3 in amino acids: CASSPAYGSIRDTQYF. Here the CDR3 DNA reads TGCGCCAGCAGCCCCGCCTACGGCTCGATACGGGATACGCAGTATTTT.

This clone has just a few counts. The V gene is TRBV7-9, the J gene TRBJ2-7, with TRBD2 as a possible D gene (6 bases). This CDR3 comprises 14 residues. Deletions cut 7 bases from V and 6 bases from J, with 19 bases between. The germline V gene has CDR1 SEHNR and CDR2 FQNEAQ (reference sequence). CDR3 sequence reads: CASTSEGLLGEQYF. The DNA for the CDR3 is TGTGCCAGCACCTCGGAGGGACTCCTCGGCGAGCAGTACTTC.